Shown below are 5 T cell receptor beta chains from a single sample sequenced in a study of blood T cell repertoires in COVID-19. The assay was immunoSEQ multiplex PCR, and TCRdb's table has in-frame clones only and misses some. The sample shows about 360,000 clones, more than 75% of them seen only once. Sequenced input: peripheral blood. These receptors were obtained from a human donor in a cohort sampled during active COVID-19.

The rearrangement links TRBV7-3 to TRBJ2-1; no definite D call. Trimming stripped 0 bases from V and 1 base from J, with 10 bases between. CDR3 length: 16 residues. Looked up from germline, CDR1 is SGHTA and CDR2 is FQGTGA. In nucleotides, the CDR3 is TGTGCCAGCAGCTTAACCCCTACCCCATCCTACAATGAGCAGTTCTTC. This codes for CASSLTPTPSYNEQFF.

V is TRBV5-4 and J is TRBJ1-1; 7 nucleotides line up with TRBD1. Germline CDR1 SGHNT, CDR2 YYREEE (reference sequence). J gave up 4 bases and V 4 bases, and 10 bases lay outside the gene matches. The CDR3 loop spans 15 amino acids. DNA for the CDR3: TGTGCCAGCAGCCAACAGGGGCCAGCCCTCACTGAAGCTTTCTTT. The encoded protein is CASSQQGPALTEAFF. The full variable domain, rest sourced from reference TRBV5-4 and TRBJ1-1, is ETGVTQSPTHLIKTRGQQVTLRCSSQSGHNTVSWYQQALGQGPQFIFQYYREEENGRGNFPPRFSGLQFPNYSSELNVNALELDDSALYLCASSQQGPALTEAFFGQGTRLTVV.

This chain links TRBV29-1 with TRBJ1-1, with D tentatively TRBD1 (5 bases). The V gene's germline CDR1 is SQVTM and CDR2 ANQGSEA. The V gene lost 8 bases and the J gene lost 3 bases, with 16 bases spanning the gap. This CDR3 spans 13 amino acids. The CDR3 is CSTRQQPYTEAFF. In nucleotides, the CDR3 is TGCAGCACAAGACAGCAGCCTTACACTGAAGCTTTCTTT.

The chain combines TRBV7-8 with TRBJ2-5; D is unresolved. This CDR3 is built from 15 residues. V lost 5 bases, J lost 3 bases, and 16 bases lay in between. Germline V lookup: CDR1 SGHVS, CDR2 FQNEAQ. This CDR3 reads CASSPGGGFEETQYF. In DNA form, the CDR3 reads TGTGCCAGCAGCCCCGGTGGTGGTTTTGAAGAGACCCAGTACTTC.

This clone came up a few times. The rearrangement links TRBV27 to TRBJ1-1; possibly TRBD1 for D (6 bases). This CDR3 region has 13 residues. Germline V lookup: CDR1 MNHEY, CDR2 SMNVEV (reference sequence). Trimming took off 6 bases at V and 5 bases at J, with 13 bases between the two ends. The CDR3 DNA follows: TGTGCCAGCAGCTCAACAGGGTATACTGAAGCTTTCTTT. Translated: CASSSTGYTEAFF.